This T cell receptor (beta chain) was recovered during a study of blood T cell repertoires in COVID-19. Assay used: immunoSEQ multiplex PCR; TCRdb lists only in-frame clones, some missing. Seen here are some 160,000 clones, about four fifths observed once, and the top ten hold approximately 2%. Per germline, CDR1 DFQATT and CDR2 SNEGSKA (reference sequence). The V end was cut by 3 bases, the J end by 1 base, with 12 bases between. This CDR3 has 14 amino acids. The source of this sequence is a woman older than 75 with acute or convalescent COVID-19. Sample: peripheral blood. The chain carries TRBV20-1 and TRBJ2-5; perhaps TRBD2 as D (6 bases). In DNA, the CDR3 is TGCAGTGCTAGTGTGGCGGGGACCCAAGAGACCCAGTACTTC. Residues: CSASVAGTQETQYF.